This TCR beta chain was retrieved from a study of radiation and T cells in renal cell carcinoma (dated by TCRdb to 2019 to 2021). About the investigation overall: A total of 50 or so samples underwent TCR beta sequencing, made up of around 26 tumors and about 27 peripheral blood samples. Across all 53 samples, 3.8 million or so unique CDR3 nucleotide sequences encoding some 3,000,000 unique CDR3 amino acid sequences were identified. The final blood draw took place at 4 weeks after radiation, the same time as nephrectomy. Overall results and qualifications from the work: Blood repertoire dynamics were not followed beyond 4 weeks after treatment. Because no pretreatment tumor biopsies were available, whether clonotypes were present in the tumor at baseline could not be determined. In blood, the top tumor clonotypes increased from baseline to 2 weeks after radiation and then shrank by 4 weeks, which suggests a temporary expansion of tumor-resident clones. Because the trial had a single-armed design, the trial could not examine how radiation dose or scheduling affected the TCR repertoire.

Per the publication, the time point label means: blood 4 weeks post-SBRT, at nephrectomy. The sample's treatment or condition label, in plain terms: 15 Gy SBRT to primary tumor, nephrectomy 4 weeks later. Samples came from a clinical trial, in which primary renal cell carcinomas received 15 Gy stereotactic body radiation therapy followed by nephrectomy 4 weeks later. To track tumor-enriched clonotypes, serial peripheral blood was sampled from radiation-treated patients at baseline and at 2 weeks and 4 weeks after SBRT. Every patient's renal cell carcinoma showed clear cell pathology. Genomic DNA for TCR sequencing was prepared using the QIAamp DNA Blood Mini Kit (Qiagen). Samples were included in the analyses only if all quality control checks were passed. Following the manufacturer's recommendations, the immunoSEQ kit was used to generate TCR beta libraries from genomic DNA. Library preparation used a first multiplex PCR with proprietary primers, then a second PCR adding unique barcodes, with bead cleanups after each round. A kit-provided positive control reaction and a negative control reaction were included in every sample batch. The final libraries were assessed on an Agilent 4200 TapeStation D1000 ScreenTape, pooled by volume, and quantified by qPCR. Sequencing was performed on an Illumina NextSeq500 with a MidOutput 150-cycle cartridge, and 156 Read1 and 15 Index1 cycles were run with kit custom primers. The pooled library was loaded at 0.8 to 1 pM, and approximately 20% PhiX control was spiked in. Processing in the source paper ran as follows. Vendor-processed data were analyzed in R, with a clonotype defined as all T cells sharing the same CDR3 nucleotide sequence. In the clone abundance analyses, frequencies were normalized to the 10,000 most abundant clones in each sample. Public T cell clones, which averaged fewer than five per sample, were removed prior to analysis. Tumor-enriched clonotypes and baseline blood-enriched clonotypes were defined as those with an abundance difference of at least 32-fold between compartments. A beta-binomial differential abundance model was used to identify clonotypes that were expanded or contracted between blood time points. Tumor-blood repertoire similarity was measured with the Baroni-Urbani and Buser coefficient, and group comparisons used two-tailed Wilcoxon tests in R. TCRdb took this table from immuneACCESS and kept in-frame rearrangements with V and J called. Such tables lack part of the clones; where checked against another copy, unresolved V genes explain under half of the gap, and the rest is unexplained. The DNA gave D and trimming, while V, J and clone size come from that table. This sample has roughly 100,000 clones in its table, and 75% to 85% of those were observed once. Clones ranked in the top ten supply about 7.2% of the sample.

Concerning this clone: Its antigen remains undetermined. Qualities for individual bases were not recorded, and no much larger clone is one base off.

This sample comprised blood, obtained from a patient whose treatment included radiotherapy and nephrectomy. The source of this sequence is a man aged 55 to 70 with renal cell carcinoma.

The CDR3 sequence is CAWRPAHDTQYF. The bases read TGTGCCTGGAGACCCGCACATGATACGCAGTATTTT. The chain is made from TRBV30 and TRBJ2-3; no D gene can be assigned with confidence. Measured from the cysteine to the phenylalanine, the CDR3 is 12 residues long. Here the CDR3 DNA is all that survives: 36 bases in frame from base 1. V sheds 3 bases and J sheds 6 bases, leaving 10 bases between their ends. CDR1 and CDR2 are drawn from the germline V gene (reference sequence): GTSNPN, SVGIG.